This TCR beta chain was captured in a study of shared clonotypes between healthy human individuals (TCRdb year 2020). Regarding the research as a whole: The cohort comprised a couple of women and a few men aged 18 to 49 years. For each donor, CD4 naive and CD4 memory were each run on three plates, CD8 naive on two plates, and CD8 memory on one plate. Between about 0.9 and 8.9 billion PBMCs per donor were obtained by leukapheresis. To increase sequencing depth and limit assay-specific biases, different laboratories used diverse techniques to prepare libraries and sequence TCR repertoires. Blood TCR repertoires of 5 or 6 healthy adults were deeply sequenced to estimate repertoire size and the extent of clonotype sharing between individuals. Overall results and qualifications from the work: Compared with non-shared clonotypes, the clonotypes found in all four sorted-subset donors had higher generation probabilities. The genetic and exposure-history diversity represented was limited by the small number of donors. Sharing across a few donors was observed for about 5% of naive CD4, over 3% of naive CD8, 2% to 2.5% of memory CD4, and about 0.39% of memory CD8 clonotypes. Sampling was limited to blood, and TCR repertoires in tissue likely differ from TCR repertoires in blood. Pairwise subsampling indicated that sequencing depth was expected to affect the degree of clonotype sharing among donors. Larger estimated clonotype richness was generally found for naive subsets than for memory subsets. Even with the large sequencing depth, rarefaction of the sorted-subset datasets indicated that sequencing was incomplete.

Using the deep immunoSEQ assay, multiplex PCR amplified TCR CDR3 regions from genomic DNA. Genomic DNA extracted from each cell subset was distributed evenly over all wells of several immunoSEQ 96-well plates, and each plate served as one replicate. For sorted subsets, approximately 210 ng genomic DNA, equal to approximately 30,000 T cell genomes, was loaded into each replicate PCR. The purified libraries were quantified using a Qubit 3.0 fluorometer, sized with a Bioanalyzer 2100, and then quantified again using the KAPA Library Quantification kit. Each immunoSEQ 96-well plate was sequenced on its own single-read 150-cycle Illumina NextSeq 550 flow cell. The study's own analysis went as follows. The immunoSEQ output contained only junctional sequences without quality scores, so filtering could not match that applied to full-length reads. To assign V/J genes and CDR3, sequences were annotated against IMGT germline references using PyIR, a Python wrapper for IgBLAST v1.9. Reads with weak V/J assignments (E-value above 1e-6), missing CDR3, stop codons, out-of-frame junctions, or ambiguous translated residues were removed. V3J clonotypes were defined by identical inferred V gene, J gene, and CDR3 amino acid sequence. To compute the percentage overlap between repertoires, the number of shared unique clonotypes was divided by the size of the smaller repertoire. Three approaches were used to assess repertoire richness: RTK rarefaction, the Chao1 estimator, and Recon v2.1 estimates of unobserved clonotypes. Generation probabilities were computed with OLGA for all TCRbeta clonotypes obtained by the gDNA method from a few donors. Entries here come from immuneACCESS through TCRdb and include only in-frame sequences with V and J called. Some clones fail to appear in such tables; in the studies checked, an unresolved V gene covers under half of the shortfall, and the cause of the remainder is unknown. The V and J calls and the clone size are those of that table, but D and trimming were determined from the DNA. Recorded for this sample are about 660,000 clones; around 67% of them occurred a single time. The top ten clones comprise less than 2% of the sample.

The donors were healthy, HIV-negative adults with no recently reported acute infections or vaccinations. All donors were Caucasian adults living in Nashville, Tennessee, USA. CD4+ T cells were enriched by magnetic negative selection, after which naive cells were positively selected on CD45RA and the negative fraction was taken as the memory subset. Blood was collected by leukapheresis, and PBMCs were isolated by Ficoll-Histopaque density gradient centrifugation and then cryopreserved in liquid nitrogen vapor phase. Analytical flow cytometry was used to check the purity and quantity of every magnetically sorted T cell population. From each sorted fraction, genomic DNA was isolated and quantified by UV absorbance on a Nanodrop 2000c. The CDR3 contains 13 residues, cysteine and phenylalanine counted. The CDR3 DNA has 39 bases and is translated from base 1. V ends up 6 bases short and J 5 bases short, with an unmatched junction base count of 4. CDR1 SNHLY and CDR2 FYNNEI are derived from the germline V gene.

As to this clone: It lacks a known antigen. Within one base of it there is no much larger clone, and no base qualities were kept.

This sequence uses TRBV2 and TRBJ1-5; 7 junctional bases match TRBD1. The sequence derives from a woman aged 30 to 39 in good health. The sequencing input was memory CD4+ T cells sorted from blood. What this sample's cell subset or site label stands for: CD45RA-negative fraction. The DNA reads as follows: TGTGCCAGCAGCTGGGACAGCTATCAGCCCCAGCATTTT. The translation is CASSWDSYQPQHF. The entire variable domain, with the stretches around the CDR3 drawn from the reference TRBV2 and TRBJ1-5 proteins, is EPEVTQTPSHQVTQMGQEVILRCVPISNHLYFYWYRQILGQKVEFLVSFYNNEISEKSEIFDDQFSVERPDGSNFTLKIRSTKLEDSAMYFCASSWDSYQPQHFGDGTRLSIL.